Presented here are 2 T cell receptor beta chains from one specimen sequenced in a study of T cells in Graves' hyperthyroidism and ophthalmopathy. What was amplified from RNA transcripts were TCR beta CDR3 regions. The HTBI set primed first-round TCR CDR3 RT-PCR. A single record per CDR3 protein comes from TCRdb applying MiXCR to the multiplex PCR reads. The sample holds hundreds of thousands of distinct CDR3 sequences, less than 15% seen once. The sample taken for sequencing was blood. The origin of the receptors is a young woman with Graves' hyperthyroidism.

This clonotype has a handful of counts. The chain carries TRBV14 and TRBJ1-4; D is undetermined. CDR3 length: 15 amino acids. Per the germline V gene, CDR1 is SGHDN and CDR2 is FVKESK. The ends were cut back, 0 bases at V and 5 bases at J, with 10 bases in the middle. The CDR3 region is CASSQDIGRNEKLFF. CDR3 nucleotide sequence: TGTGCCAGCAGCCAAGATATTGGGCGGAATGAAAAACTGTTTTTT.

V and J are TRBV7-8 and TRBJ2-1, with TRBD2 matching 9 bases. J was trimmed by 15 bases and V by 5 bases; bases with no gene match: 11. CDR1 SGHVS and CDR2 FQNEAQ come from the germline V gene. There are 13 residues in the CDR3. The CDR3, as DNA: TGTGCCAGCAGCCATTGGACTAGCGAGAATCCGTTCTTC. Translated, it gives CASSHWTSENPFF.